This entry lists 12 T cell receptor beta chains sequenced from one sample in a study of vaccination effects on CD4 cells after COVID-19. Using viral peptide pools, the ViraFEST assay grew out antigen-specific CD4+ T cells prior to sequencing. Culture proceeded for 9 to 11 days, and CD4+ T cells were then isolated. Subjects were given two BNT162b2 or mRNA-1273 vaccine doses. For these TCRs, the target antigens are not known. This table comes from immunoSEQ multiplex PCR, and its TCRdb copy is limited to in-frame clones, with some not included. The repertoire holds about 59,000 clones, with 78% as singletons. Sequenced material: CD4+ T cells from PBMCs cultured with HCoV-OC43 spike peptides, taken after COVID-19 vaccination. Subset given: HCoV-OC43 spike overlapping peptide pool stimulation. These TCRs come from a human donor who received a COVID-19 vaccine.

V gene TRBV2 combines with J gene TRBJ1-1; D not certain. Germline CDR1 reads SNHLY; CDR2 reads FYNNEI. Trimming took off 6 bases at V and 7 bases at J, with 9 bases between the two ends. The CDR3 has 11 amino acids. CDR3 in DNA: TGTGCCAGCAGAAACTACGATGAAGCTTTCTTT. This gives the protein CASRNYDEAFF.

V gene TRBV12-5 combines with J gene TRBJ1-5, with D possibly TRBD1 on 6 matching bases. The germline gives CDR1 LGHNT, CDR2 FRNRAP. V was shortened by 2 bases and J by 5 bases, with 10 bases between the two germline ends. This CDR3 has 14 amino acids. The CDR3 DNA is TGTGCTAGTGGTTTGAAAAAGGGGGATCAGCCCCAGCATTTT. Protein: CASGLKKGDQPQHF.

The V gene is TRBV28, the J gene TRBJ2-2, with D possibly matching TRBD2 (6 bases). The germline V and J ends were trimmed by 6 bases and 7 bases, with 18 bases remaining between them. Germline values: CDR1 MDHEN, CDR2 SYDVKM. This CDR3 contains 15 residues. CDR3 bases: TGTGCCAGCAGCCGGGGGTCCGAGGGTAACGGGGAGCTGTTTTTT. This codes for CASSRGSEGNGELFF. Filled out from reference TRBV28 and TRBJ2-2, the complete variable domain reads DVKVTQSSRYLVKRTGEKVFLECVQDMDHENMFWYRQDPGLGLRLIYFSYDVKMKEKGDIPEGYSVSREKKERFSLILESASTNQTSMYLCASSRGSEGNGELFFGEGSRLTVL.

The chain couples TRBV20-1 to TRBJ2-7; 9 bases fit TRBD1. The V gene end was trimmed by 3 bases and the J gene end by 5 bases; junction bases not matched to a gene: 8. There are 14 residues in the CDR3. Looked up from germline, CDR1 is DFQATT and CDR2 is SNEGSKA (reference sequence). The CDR3 DNA reads TGCAGTGCTAGTAGGGGGACAGGGTCCCACGAGCAGTACGTC. Protein: CSASRGTGSHEQYV.

CDR3 bases: TGTGCCAGCAGCCAAGTCGATTTCTTGAGCCAGAATAAAGATACGCAGTATTTT. It translates to CASSQVDFLSQNKDTQYF. The J gene is TRBJ2-3, the V gene TRBV14; D not certain. The V and J ends lost 1 base and 5 bases respectively, with 22 bases between them. The CDR3 sequence is 18 residues long. Looked up from germline, CDR1 is SGHDN and CDR2 is FVKESK.

The chain carries TRBV6-2 or TRBV6-3 and TRBJ1-1, with D possibly being TRBD1 (6 bases). This CDR3 spans 15 amino acids. Germline values: CDR1 MNHEY, CDR2 SVGEGT. Trimming took off 2 bases at V and 4 bases at J, with 14 bases between the two ends. CDR3 in amino acids: CASSYQGQGGTEAFF. The CDR3 nucleotides read TGTGCCAGCAGTTACCAGGGGCAGGGAGGCACTGAAGCTTTCTTT.

This chain uses TRBV19 with TRBJ1-2, with unresolved D. Germline V lookup: CDR1 LNHDA, CDR2 SQIVND (reference sequence). The V gene lost 3 bases and the J gene lost 1 base, with 3 bases spanning the gap. This CDR3 has 12 residues. The CDR3 here is CASSMYNYGYTF. The CDR3 coding sequence is TGTGCCAGTAGTATGTATAACTATGGCTACACCTTC.

This rearrangement joins TRBV5-1 to TRBJ2-5; 7 positions agree with TRBD1. Looked up from germline, CDR1 is SGHRS and CDR2 is YFSETQ. The CDR3 totals 16 residues. V lost 5 bases, J lost 4 bases, and 14 bases stayed unmatched. The CDR3 region is CASRTGQDLQGETQYF. CDR3 coding DNA: TGCGCCAGCAGAACCGGACAGGACCTACAAGGAGAGACCCAGTACTTC.

The chain joins TRBV6-5 to TRBJ2-7; possibly TRBD1 or TRBD2 for D (6 bases each). Germline V gene sequence: CDR1 MNHEY, CDR2 SVGAGI. Trimming stripped 6 bases from V and 5 bases from J, with 14 bases between. This CDR3 is built from 13 residues. This CDR3 reads CASRGGAGDEQYV. The CDR3 DNA follows: TGTGCCAGCAGGGGGGGCGCGGGTGACGAGCAGTACGTC.

As DNA, the CDR3 is TGTGCCAGCAGTGAAAGAGCGTCCTACTCCTACGAGCAGTACGTC. Its translation: CASSERASYSYEQYV. The chain joins TRBV6-1 to TRBJ2-7; D is unclear. V lost 2 bases, J lost 0 bases, and 11 bases lay in between. This CDR3 is 15 amino acids long. Looked up from germline, CDR1 is MNHNS and CDR2 is SASEGT.

The gene calls are TRBV2 and TRBJ2-3, with D unclear. CDR1 and CDR2 from the germline V gene are SNHLY and FYNNEI. V was shortened by 3 bases and J by 3 bases, with 4 bases between the two germline ends. The CDR3 is 12 amino acids. The chain's CDR3 is CASSDGTDTQYF. CDR3 sequence (DNA): TGTGCCAGCAGTGACGGGACAGATACGCAGTATTTT. The variable domain in full, with the rest retrieved from reference TRBV2 and TRBJ2-3, is EPEVTQTPSHQVTQMGQEVILRCVPISNHLYFYWYRQILGQKVEFLVSFYNNEISEKSEIFDDQFSVERPDGSNFTLKIRSTKLEDSAMYFCASSDGTDTQYFGPGTRLTVL.

V usage is TRBV5-1 and J usage is TRBJ1-6, with D perhaps matching TRBD1 (5 bases). V was trimmed by 5 bases and J by 4 bases, leaving 7 bases between them. Germline CDR1 is SGHRS and CDR2 is YFSETQ. The CDR3 is 13 amino acids. CDR3 bases: TGCGCCAGCAGACAGGATTATAATTCACCCCTCCACTTT. This codes for CASRQDYNSPLHF. Using reference TRBV5-1 and TRBJ1-6 for the parts outside the CDR3, the full variable domain is KAGVTQTPRYLIKTRGQQVTLSCSPISGHRSVSWYQQTPGQGLQFLFEYFSETQRNKGNFPGRFSGRQFSNSRSEMNVSTLELGDSALYLCASRQDYNSPLHFGNGTRLTVT.